This TCR beta chain was documented in a study of cytomegalovirus exposure and HLA in healthy donors. Study results and caveats: Most subjects' HLA-A and HLA-B alleles were reportedly predicted from TCR beta sequences.

Primers for the PCR totalled 60 Vbeta and 13 Jbeta. Data came from immunoSEQ multiplex PCR; TCRdb stores just in-frame clones and leaves some out. Counted here are 160,000 or so clones, 82% occurring once; the ten biggest clones make up about 10%. About this clone: Its antigen is not identified.

CDR1 SEHNR and CDR2 FQNEAQ come from the germline V gene (reference sequence). V shed 2 bases and J 12 bases; nucleotides not matched to a gene: 24. The CDR3 is made up of 19 amino acids. This sequence joins TRBV7-9 and TRBJ2-1; TRBD2 agrees at 8 bases. Specimen: PBMCs. This receptor was obtained from a man aged 50 to 59 in good health and CMV-seropositive. The CDR3 loop reads CASSLTGGLREATVIGQFF. Written as DNA, the CDR3 is TGTGCCAGCAGCTTAACGGGGGGTCTGCGGGAGGCTACGGTAATCGGGCAGTTCTTC.